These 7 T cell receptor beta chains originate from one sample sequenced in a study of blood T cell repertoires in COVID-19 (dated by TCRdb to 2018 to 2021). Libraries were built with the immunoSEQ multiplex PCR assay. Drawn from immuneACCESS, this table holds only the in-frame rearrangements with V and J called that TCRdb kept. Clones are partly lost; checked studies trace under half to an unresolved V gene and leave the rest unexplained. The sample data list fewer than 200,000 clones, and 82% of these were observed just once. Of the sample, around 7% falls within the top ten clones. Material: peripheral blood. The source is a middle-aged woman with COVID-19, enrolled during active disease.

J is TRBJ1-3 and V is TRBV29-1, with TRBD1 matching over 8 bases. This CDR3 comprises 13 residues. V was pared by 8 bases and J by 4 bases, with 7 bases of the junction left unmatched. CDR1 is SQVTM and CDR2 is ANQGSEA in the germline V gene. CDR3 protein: CSPAGGGGNTIYF. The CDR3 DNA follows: TGCAGCCCTGCAGGGGGCGGGGGAAACACCATATATTTT.

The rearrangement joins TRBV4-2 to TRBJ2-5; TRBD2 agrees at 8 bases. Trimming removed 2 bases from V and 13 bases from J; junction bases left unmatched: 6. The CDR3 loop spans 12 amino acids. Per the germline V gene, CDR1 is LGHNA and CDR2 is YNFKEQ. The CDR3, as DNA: TGTGCCAGCAGCCAAAGCGGGGGCCCGCGGTACTTC. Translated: CASSQSGGPRYF.

The CDR3 DNA sequence: TGTGCCAGCAGTCCGGGACTCCCCAGAATCCAAGAGACCCAGTACTTC. Its protein is CASSPGLPRIQETQYF. The chain links TRBV28 to TRBJ2-5, with TRBD2 as a possible D gene (6 bases). The V end was cut by 5 bases, the J end by 1 base, with 17 bases between. Germline loops: CDR1 MDHEN, CDR2 SYDVKM. The CDR3 has 16 amino acids.

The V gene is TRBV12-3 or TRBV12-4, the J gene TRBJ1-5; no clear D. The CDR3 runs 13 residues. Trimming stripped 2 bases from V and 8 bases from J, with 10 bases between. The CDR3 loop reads CASSLSPGKPQHF. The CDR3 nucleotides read TGTGCCAGCAGTTTATCCCCGGGTAAGCCCCAGCATTTT.

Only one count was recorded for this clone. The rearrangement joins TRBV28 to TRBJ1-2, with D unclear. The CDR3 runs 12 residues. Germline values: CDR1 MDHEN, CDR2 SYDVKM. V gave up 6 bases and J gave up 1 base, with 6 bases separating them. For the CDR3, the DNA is TGTGCCAGCAGGGGGAGTAACTATGGCTACACCTTC. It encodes CASRGSNYGYTF.

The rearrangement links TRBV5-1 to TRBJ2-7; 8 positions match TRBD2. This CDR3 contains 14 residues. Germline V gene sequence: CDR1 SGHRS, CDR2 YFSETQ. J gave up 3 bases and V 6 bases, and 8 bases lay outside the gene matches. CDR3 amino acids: CASNWGGLDYEQYF. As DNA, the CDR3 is TGCGCCAGCAACTGGGGGGGACTAGACTACGAGCAGTACTTC.

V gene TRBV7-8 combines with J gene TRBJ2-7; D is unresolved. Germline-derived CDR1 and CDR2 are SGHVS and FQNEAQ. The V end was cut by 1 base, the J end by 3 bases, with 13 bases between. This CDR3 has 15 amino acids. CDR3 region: CASSLVGGSGYEQYV. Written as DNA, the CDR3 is TGTGCCAGCAGCTTAGTAGGCGGTTCGGGCTACGAGCAGTACGTC.